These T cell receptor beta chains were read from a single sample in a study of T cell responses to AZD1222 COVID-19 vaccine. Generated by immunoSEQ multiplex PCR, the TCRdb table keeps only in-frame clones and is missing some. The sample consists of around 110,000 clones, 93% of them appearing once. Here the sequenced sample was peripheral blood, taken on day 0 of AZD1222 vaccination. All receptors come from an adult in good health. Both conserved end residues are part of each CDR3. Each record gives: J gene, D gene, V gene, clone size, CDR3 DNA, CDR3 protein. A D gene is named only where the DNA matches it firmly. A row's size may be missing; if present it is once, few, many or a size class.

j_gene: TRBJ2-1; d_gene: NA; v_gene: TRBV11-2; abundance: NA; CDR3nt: TGTGCCAGCAGCTCCCGGGAGTCCTCCTACAATGAGCAGTTCTTC; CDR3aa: CASSSRESSYNEQFF
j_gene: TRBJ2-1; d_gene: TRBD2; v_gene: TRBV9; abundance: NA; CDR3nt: TGTGCCAGCAGCGACCCGGGACTAGCGGACCTGGGTGAGCAGTTCTTC; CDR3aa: CASSDPGLADLGEQFF
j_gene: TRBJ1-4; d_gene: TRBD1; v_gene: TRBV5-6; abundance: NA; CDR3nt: TGTGCCAGCAGCCCTCAGGGGGCGGCTAATGAAAAACTGTTTTTT; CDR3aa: CASSPQGAANEKLFF
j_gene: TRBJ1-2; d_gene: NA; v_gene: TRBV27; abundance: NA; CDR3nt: TGTGCCAGCATGTCCCAAAGGGAAGGCTATGGCTACACCTTC; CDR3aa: CASMSQREGYGYTF
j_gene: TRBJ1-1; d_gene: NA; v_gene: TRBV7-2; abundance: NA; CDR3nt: TGTGCCAGCAGCCAAAACAGAAACACTGAAGCTTTCTTT; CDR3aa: CASSQNRNTEAFF
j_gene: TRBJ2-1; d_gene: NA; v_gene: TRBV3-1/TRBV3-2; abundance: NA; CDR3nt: TGTGCCAGCAGCGGCCAGGTAATCTCCTACAATGAGCAGTTCTTC; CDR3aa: CASSGQVISYNEQFF
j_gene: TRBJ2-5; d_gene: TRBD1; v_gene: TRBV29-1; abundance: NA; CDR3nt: TGCAGCGTTGTACGGGACAGCCAAGAGACCCAGTACTTC; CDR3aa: CSVVRDSQETQYF
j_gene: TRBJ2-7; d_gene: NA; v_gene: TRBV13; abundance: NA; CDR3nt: TGTGCCAGCAGCTTAGTAGGCGGGAACTCCTACGAGCAGTACTTC; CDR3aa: CASSLVGGNSYEQYF
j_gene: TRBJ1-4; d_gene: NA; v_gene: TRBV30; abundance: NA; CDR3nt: TGTGCCTGGAGGGGCGAGAACAGCTACACTAATGAAAAACTGTTTTTT; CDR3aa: CAWRGENSYTNEKLFF
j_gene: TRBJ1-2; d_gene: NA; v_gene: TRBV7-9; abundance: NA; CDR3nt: TGTGCCAGCAGCTTAAGTGTCGGGGGCTACACCTTC; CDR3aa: CASSLSVGGYTF
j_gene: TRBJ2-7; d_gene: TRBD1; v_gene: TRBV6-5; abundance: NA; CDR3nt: TGTGCCAGCAGGACTGCGACAGGGGGTCTCTACGAGCAGTACTTC; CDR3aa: CASRTATGGLYEQYF
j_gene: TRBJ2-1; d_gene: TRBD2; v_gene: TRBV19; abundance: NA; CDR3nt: TGTGCCAGTAGTATAGATTTCGCTAGCGGGAGCAATGAGCAGTTCTTC; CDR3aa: CASSIDFASGSNEQFF
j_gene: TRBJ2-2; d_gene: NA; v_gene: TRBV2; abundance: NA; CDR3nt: TGTGCCAGCAGAACAATGAGGACCGGGGAGCTGTTTTTT; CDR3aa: CASRTMRTGELFF
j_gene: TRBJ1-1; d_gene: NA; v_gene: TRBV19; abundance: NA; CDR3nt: TGTGCCAGTAGAACGCCTGGGTTTGGCACTGAAGCTTTCTTT; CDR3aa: CASRTPGFGTEAFF
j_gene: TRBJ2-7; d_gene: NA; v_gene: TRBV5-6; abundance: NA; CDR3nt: TGTGCCAGCAGCTTTGACAGGTCCTACGAGCAGTACTTC; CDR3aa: CASSFDRSYEQYF
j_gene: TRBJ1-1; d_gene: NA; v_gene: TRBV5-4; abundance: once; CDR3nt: TGTGCCAGCAGCTTAAGACAGATGAACACTGAAGCTTTCTTT; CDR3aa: CASSLRQMNTEAFF
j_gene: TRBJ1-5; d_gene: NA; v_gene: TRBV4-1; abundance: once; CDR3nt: TGCGCCAGCAGCCAAGAGAGGGACCCCAATCAGCCCCAGCATTTT; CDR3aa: CASSQERDPNQPQHF
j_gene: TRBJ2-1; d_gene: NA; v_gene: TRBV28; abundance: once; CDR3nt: TGTGCCACCTCAGGGTATGGGGAGCAGTTCTTC; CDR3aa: CATSGYGEQFF
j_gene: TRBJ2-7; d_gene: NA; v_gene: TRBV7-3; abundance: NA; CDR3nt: TGTGCCAGCAGCCAATACGGCCAAAGGAACGAGCAGTACTTC; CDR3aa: CASSQYGQRNEQYF
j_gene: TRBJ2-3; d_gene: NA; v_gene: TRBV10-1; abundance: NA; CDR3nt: TGCGCCAGCAGTGATCGTGCAGATACGCAGTATTTT; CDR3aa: CASSDRADTQYF
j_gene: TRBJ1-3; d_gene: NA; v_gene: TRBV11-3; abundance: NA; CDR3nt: TGTGCCAGCAGCTCCGTGGGATGGAAATATGGAAACACCATATATTTT; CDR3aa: CASSSVGWKYGNTIYF
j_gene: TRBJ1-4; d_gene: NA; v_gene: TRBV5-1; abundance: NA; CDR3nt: TGCGCCAGCAGGCGGGACGCAAATGAAAAACTGTTTTTT; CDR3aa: CASRRDANEKLFF
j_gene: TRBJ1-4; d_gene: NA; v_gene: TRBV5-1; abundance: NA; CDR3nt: TGCGCCAGCAGCGTGACAGCTACTAATGAAAAACTGTTTTTT; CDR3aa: CASSVTATNEKLFF
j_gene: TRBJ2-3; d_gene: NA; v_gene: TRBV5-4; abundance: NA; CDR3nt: TGTGCCAGCAGCGCCAGCACAGATACGCAGTATTTT; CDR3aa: CASSASTDTQYF
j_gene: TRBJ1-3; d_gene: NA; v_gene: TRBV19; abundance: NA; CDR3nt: TGTGCCAGTAGTATTTTTGGGGAAAGCGCTGGAAACACCATATATTTT; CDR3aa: CASSIFGESAGNTIYF
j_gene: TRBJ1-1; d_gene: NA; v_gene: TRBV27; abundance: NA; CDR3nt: TGTGCCAGCAGTTCGGCCACAGGGTACACTGAAGCTTTCTTT; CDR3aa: CASSSATGYTEAFF
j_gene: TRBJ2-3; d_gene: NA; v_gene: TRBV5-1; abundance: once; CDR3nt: TGCGCCAGCAGTTATGCGCGGGGCACAGATACGCAGTATTTT; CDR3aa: CASSYARGTDTQYF
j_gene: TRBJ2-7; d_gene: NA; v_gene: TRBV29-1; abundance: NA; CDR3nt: TGCAGCGTTGAAGTCCGGGGGCTGGGCTACGAGCAGTACTTC; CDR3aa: CSVEVRGLGYEQYF
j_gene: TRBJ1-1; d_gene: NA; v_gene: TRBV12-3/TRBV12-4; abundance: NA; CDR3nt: TGTGCCAGCAGAGACGATGAAGACACTGAAGCTTTCTTT; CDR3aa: CASRDDEDTEAFF
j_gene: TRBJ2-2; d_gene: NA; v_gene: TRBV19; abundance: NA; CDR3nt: TGTGCCAGTAGTAAAGTCCCGTCCGGGGAGCTGTTTTTT; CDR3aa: CASSKVPSGELFF
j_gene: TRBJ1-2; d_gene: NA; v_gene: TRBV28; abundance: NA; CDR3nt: TGTGCCAGCAGTTCCCGACAGCGGGGAGCTAACTATGGCTACACCTTC; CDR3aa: CASSSRQRGANYGYTF
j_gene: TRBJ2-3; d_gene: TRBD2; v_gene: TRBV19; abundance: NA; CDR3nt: TGTGCCAGTAGTCCATGGACTAGCGGAAGCACAGATACGCAGTATTTT; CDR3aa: CASSPWTSGSTDTQYF
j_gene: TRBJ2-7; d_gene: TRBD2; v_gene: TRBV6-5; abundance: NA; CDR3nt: TGTGCCAGTAAACTAGCGGGAGCGGACGAACAGTACTTC; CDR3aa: CASKLAGADEQYF
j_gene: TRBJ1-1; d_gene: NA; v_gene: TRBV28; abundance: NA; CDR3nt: TGTGCCAGCAGCCTCACAGGGATTACGGCTGAAGCTTTCTTT; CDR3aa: CASSLTGITAEAFF
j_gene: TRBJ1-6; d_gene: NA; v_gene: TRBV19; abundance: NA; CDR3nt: TGTGCCAGTAGTGCCGACTTGCACGCCTATAATTCACCCCTCCACTTT; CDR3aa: CASSADLHAYNSPLHF
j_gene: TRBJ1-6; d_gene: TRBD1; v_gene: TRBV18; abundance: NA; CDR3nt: TGTGCCAGCTCACCACCAAGCGCAGGGGGGAATTCACCCCTCCACTTT; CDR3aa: CASSPPSAGGNSPLHF
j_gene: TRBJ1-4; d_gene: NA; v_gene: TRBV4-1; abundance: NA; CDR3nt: TGCGCCAGCAGCCAAGCCGATACAACTAATGAAAAACTGTTTTTT; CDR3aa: CASSQADTTNEKLFF
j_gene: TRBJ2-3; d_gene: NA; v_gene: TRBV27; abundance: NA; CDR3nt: TGTGCCAGCAGTTTGTGGACAAACACAGATACGCAGTATTTT; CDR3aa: CASSLWTNTDTQYF
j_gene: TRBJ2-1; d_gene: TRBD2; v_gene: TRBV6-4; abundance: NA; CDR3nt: TGTGCCAGCAGTTTACTGGCTAGCGGATCCACCCCACAGTTCTTC; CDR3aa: CASSLLASGSTPQFF